This TCR beta chain was identified in a study of T cell responses to AZD1222 COVID-19 vaccine. The germline V and J ends were trimmed by 5 bases and 0 bases, with 13 bases remaining between them. CDR1 and CDR2 from the germline V gene are SGHTA and FQGNSA. This CDR3 spans 16 amino acids. Using immunoSEQ multiplex PCR, the repertoire was profiled, and TCRdb retains in-frame clones only, with some absent. The table shows about 110,000 clones, with roughly 90% occurring only once. The chain has TRBV7-2 and TRBJ1-4, with D perhaps TRBD1 (6 bases). The sequences come from peripheral blood, collected on day 0 of AZD1222 vaccination. The receptor was isolated from an adult in good health. This CDR3 is CASSPYPGATNEKLFF. DNA for the CDR3: TGTGCCAGCAGCCCATACCCAGGGGCAACTAATGAAAAACTGTTTTTT.